This section outlines one T cell receptor (beta chain) sequence together with its context. Its antigen remains unknown. The data derive from a study of post-analysis software for immune sequencing data. On the study more broadly: Included among the disease courses, which were recorded for the cohort, were relapsing-remitting, secondary progressive and progressive-relapsing multiple sclerosis. Study-level findings and limits: Controls significantly exceeded multiple sclerosis patients in normalized Chao1 diversity. Compared with controls, patients had more of five or six TRBV segments, including TRBV5-6, TRBV5-1 and TRBV20-1.

Incorporated into the TCR beta cDNA libraries were unique molecular identifiers, which served to reduce PCR and sequencing biases. Using its own MiXCR run on the PCR reads, TCRdb lists one record per CDR3 protein. In the table there are 740,000 or so distinct CDR3 sequences, 53% of which are singletons. Trimming cost V 1 base and J 1 base; bases outside gene matches: 7. The germline gives CDR1 LGHDT, CDR2 YNNKEL (reference sequence). The CDR3 runs 16 residues. The source is a girl aged 10 to 17 with multiple sclerosis. The sequenced sample consisted of blood. The J gene is TRBJ2-7, the V gene TRBV3-1; 7 bases agree with TRBD2. Here the CDR3 reads CASSQGALAASYEQYF. The CDR3 DNA follows: TGTGCCAGCAGCCAAGGAGCCCTAGCGGCTTCCTACGAGCAGTACTTC.